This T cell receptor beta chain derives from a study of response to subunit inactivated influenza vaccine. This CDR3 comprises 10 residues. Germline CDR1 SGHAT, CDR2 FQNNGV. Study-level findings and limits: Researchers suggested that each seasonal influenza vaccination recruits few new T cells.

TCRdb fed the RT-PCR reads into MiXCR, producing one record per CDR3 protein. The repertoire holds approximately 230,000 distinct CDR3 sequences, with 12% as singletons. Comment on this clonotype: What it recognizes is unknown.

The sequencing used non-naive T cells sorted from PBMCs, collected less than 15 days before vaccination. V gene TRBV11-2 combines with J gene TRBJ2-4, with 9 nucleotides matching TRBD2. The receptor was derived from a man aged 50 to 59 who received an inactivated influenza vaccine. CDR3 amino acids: CGLAADIQYF. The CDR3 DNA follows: TGTGGACTAGCGGCGGACATTCAGTACTTC. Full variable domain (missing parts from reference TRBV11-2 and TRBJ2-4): EAGVAQSPRYKIIEKRQSVAFWCNPISGHATLYWYQQILGQGPKLLIQFQNNGVVDDSQLPKDRFSAERLKGVDSTLKIQPAKLEDSAVYLCGLAADIQYFGAGTRLSVL.